This T cell receptor beta chain was obtained from a study of shared clonotypes between healthy human individuals. As for the study in general: Donors consisted of two women and a few men between 18 and 49. General study findings and limits: Some naive CD4 clonotypes, about 5%, turned up in common across several donors. Non-shared clonotypes had lower generation probabilities than clonotypes shared by all four sorted-subset donors.

Positively selected for CCR7, the CD45RO-negative cells used as naive CD8 cells excluded terminally differentiated effector memory CD45RA+ cells. As concerns this clone: Its target is not known.

The ends were cut back, 6 bases at V and 0 bases at J, with 12 bases in the middle. The germline V gene has CDR1 MDHEN and CDR2 SYDVKM. The CDR3 is 15 amino acids. Each replicate PCR on the sorted subsets used roughly 210 ng DNA (about 30,000 T cell genomes). Generated by immunoSEQ multiplex PCR, the TCRdb table keeps only in-frame clones and is missing some. The repertoire includes hundreds of thousands of clones, about 92% of them detected once, and 24% sits in the top ten. The sequenced sample was naive CD8+ T cells sorted from blood. The TCR sequence derives from a young man in good health. The chain has TRBV28 and TRBJ2-1; D might be TRBD2 (7 bases). CDR3 in amino acids: CASSRRGGSYNEQFF. As DNA, the CDR3 is TGTGCCAGCAGCCGGAGGGGGGGCTCCTACAATGAGCAGTTCTTC.